A single T cell receptor (beta chain) is shown here with its context. The sample belongs to a study of Graves' ophthalmopathy and Graves' hyperthyroidism. For repertoire sequencing, the TCR beta CDR3 regions were amplified from RNA transcripts. HTBI primers primed a first-round RT-PCR, and a second-round multiplex PCR followed. TCRdb reprocessed the multiplex PCR reads via MiXCR and lists one record per CDR3 protein. The repertoire includes about 210,000 distinct CDR3 sequences, under 30% of them detected once, and around 10% sits in the top ten. The CDR3 is made up of 12 amino acids. The V and J ends lost 7 bases and 8 bases respectively, with 14 bases between them. Germline values: CDR1 MNHNS, CDR2 SASEGT.

The sample comprised peripheral blood. The clonotype originates from a middle-aged man with Graves' ophthalmopathy. V usage is TRBV6-1 and J usage is TRBJ1-1, with D hard to call. The CDR3 region is CASIKSYQEAFF. The CDR3 DNA follows: TGTGCCAGCATAAAGTCGTACCAGGAAGCTTTCTTT.